The 18 T cell receptor beta chains reported below all come from one sample, sequenced in a study of T cells after yellow fever vaccination. One entry per CDR3 protein results from TCRdb running MiXCR on the 5' RACE reads. The sample contains 170,000 or so distinct CDR3 sequences, approximately 6% of which appear only once. Specimen: CD4+ T cells sorted from PBMCs, collected on the day of the first yellow fever vaccination. Receptors originate from a man aged 18 to 30 who received the YFV17D yellow fever vaccine.

This clonotype was picked up many times. The chain combines TRBV7-2 with TRBJ2-3; no clear D gene. The CDR3 is made up of 13 amino acids. Trimming cost V 2 bases and J 2 bases, with 5 bases left between them. Germline CDR1 is SGHTA and CDR2 is FQGNSA. Here the CDR3 DNA reads TGTGCCAGCAGCTTACCCCACACAGATACGCAGTATTTT. The encoded protein is CASSLPHTDTQYF.

This clonotype was recorded many times. The chain is built from TRBV7-3 and TRBJ2-2, with a weak D call TRBD2 (5 bases). Looked up from germline, CDR1 is SGHTA and CDR2 is FQGTGA. V lost 5 bases, J lost 4 bases, and 8 bases lay in between. This CDR3 spans 13 amino acids. As DNA, the CDR3 is TGTGCCAGCAGCCGTGGAGGCACCGGGGAGCTGTTTTTT. Translated, it gives CASSRGGTGELFF.

This clonotype was found a few times. This chain uses TRBV5-1 with TRBJ2-3; D unresolved. Germline loops: CDR1 SGHRS, CDR2 YFSETQ. Trimming shortened V by 0 bases and J by 2 bases, and 7 bases separated the two germline ends. This CDR3 has 14 amino acids. CDR3 DNA: TGCGCCAGCAGCTTGGGTAGATACACAGATACGCAGTATTTT. It translates to CASSLGRYTDTQYF.

This clonotype was found a few times. V and J are TRBV28 and TRBJ2-3; D uncertain. V shed 2 bases and J shed 5 bases, with 14 bases lying between them. This CDR3 comprises 15 residues. The germline V gene encodes CDR1 MDHEN and CDR2 SYDVKM. CDR3 nucleotides: TGTGCCAGCAGTTTAACGTGGCAGGCCCAAGATACGCAGTATTTT. Translated, it gives CASSLTWQAQDTQYF.

As regards this clonotype: One end of the junction is discordant with germline, which a read error may explain. This chain joins TRBV7-2 and TRBJ2-2; TRBD2 matches at 8 bases. The germline gives CDR1 SGHTA, CDR2 FQGNSA. The length of the CDR3 is 16 residues. CDR3 residues: CASGPLRGGNPGELFF. Here the CDR3 DNA reads TGTGCCAGCGGACCATTGCGCGGGGGGAACCCCGGGGAGCTGTTTTTT.

There are many counts of this clonotype. One junction end does not reproduce the germline sequence, and a read error may be involved. The chain is built from TRBV7-7 and TRBJ2-1; D remains unclear. There are 13 residues in the CDR3. Germline CDR1 SSHAT, CDR2 FNYEAQ (reference sequence). The CDR3 DNA reads as TGTGCTAGCAGCTTACTACCCGTCAATGAGCAGTTCTTC. Residues: CASSLLPVNEQFF.

At least ten counts were recorded for this clonotype. The CDR3, as DNA: TGTGCCAGCAGCTCCCGGACAGGGGACGAGCAGTACTTC. Translation gives CASSSRTGDEQYF. V is TRBV7-2 and J is TRBJ2-7; 9 bases are a match to TRBD1. Per the germline V gene, CDR1 is SGHTA and CDR2 is FQGNSA. The CDR3 spans 13 residues. V lost 4 bases, J lost 5 bases, and 3 bases stayed unmatched.

Points on this clonotype: A much larger clone is a single base away; this may be a read error. The chain combines TRBV20-1 with TRBJ2-5; no firm D call. V shed 0 bases and J shed 4 bases, with 15 bases lying between them. The germline V gene has CDR1 DFQATT and CDR2 SNEGSKA (reference sequence). This CDR3 contains 15 residues. CDR3 bases: TGCAGTGCTAGAGACCCCCGAGGTAGCACAGAGACCCAGTACTTC. Protein product: CSARDPRGSTETQYF.

This rearrangement joins TRBV12-5 to TRBJ2-7; 8 bases map to TRBD1. The germline V gene has CDR1 LGHNT and CDR2 FRNRAP. The CDR3 length is 16 residues. V dropped 3 bases and J dropped 3; count of bases not matched to a gene: 10. The CDR3 loop reads CASGFRGPRARYEQYV. The CDR3, as DNA: TGTGCTAGTGGTTTCAGGGGGCCCCGTGCCCGCTACGAGCAGTACGTC.

This clonotype was seen ten or more times. The chain combines TRBV4-3 with TRBJ2-1, with TRBD2 identical over 14 bases. After removal of 3 bases from V and 2 bases from J, the junction contained 6 bases not matched to a gene. CDR1 and CDR2 from the germline V gene are LGHNA and YSLEER. This CDR3 has 18 residues. The CDR3 DNA reads as TGCGCCAGCAGCCATAGACTAGCGGGGGGGACGGCCTACAATGAGCAGTTCTTC. Translation: CASSHRLAGGTAYNEQFF.

The V and J genes are TRBV12-3 or TRBV12-4 and TRBJ1-5; maybe TRBD1 (5 bases). The CDR3 length is 13 residues. Trimming cost V 10 bases and J 2 bases, with 12 bases left between them. DNA for the CDR3: TGTGCCACCAGCTGGGACGGCAATCAGCCCCAGCATTTT. Its translation: CATSWDGNQPQHF.

This clonotype was observed many times. This chain links TRBV29-1 with TRBJ1-4; D is unresolved. Germline CDR1 reads SQVTM; CDR2 reads ANQGSEA. CDR3 length: 13 amino acids. V lost 4 bases and J lost 2, with 8 bases in between. The chain's CDR3 is CSVAARTNEKLFF. The CDR3, as DNA: TGCAGCGTTGCGGCGCGGACTAATGAAAAACTGTTTTTT.

This clonotype has more than one count but fewer than ten. The rearrangement links TRBV10-3 to TRBJ2-2, with a tentative D call TRBD1 (5 bases). This CDR3 has 12 amino acids. Germline loops: CDR1 ENHRY, CDR2 SYGVKD. V lost 8 bases and J 1 base, leaving 5 bases between the germline ends. CDR3 coding DNA: TGTGCCATCCAGGGGAACACCGGGGAGCTGTTTTTT. This translates into CAIQGNTGELFF.

V usage is TRBV5-4 and J usage is TRBJ1-5; tentatively, D is TRBD1 (5 bases). The germline gives CDR1 SGHNT, CDR2 YYREEE (reference sequence). The germline V and J ends were trimmed by 7 bases and 3 bases, with 14 bases remaining between them. This CDR3 is built from 14 residues. For the CDR3, the DNA is TGTGCCAGCCCTTACGTCAGGGACAATCAGCCCCAGCATTTT. This translates into CASPYVRDNQPQHF.

This clonotype was seen more than once but under ten times. The chain recombines TRBV5-5 with TRBJ2-1, with D perhaps matching TRBD1 or TRBD2 (5 bases each). The germline gives CDR1 SGHKS, CDR2 YYEKEE (reference sequence). The ends were cut back, 0 bases at V and 4 bases at J, with 11 bases in the middle. This CDR3 region has 15 residues. DNA for the CDR3: TGTGCCAGCAGCTTGGTCGGGACGCGATACAATGAGCAGTTCTTC. This sequence encodes CASSLVGTRYNEQFF.

This clonotype was counted at least ten times. The chain couples TRBV20-1 to TRBJ2-5; TRBD2 agrees at 8 bases. Germline V gene data show CDR1 as DFQATT and CDR2 as SNEGSKA (reference sequence). The CDR3 is 13 residues long. The J segment lost 2 bases and the V segment lost 6 bases, leaving 5 bases of the junction unmatched. CDR3 region: CSAPIAGQETQYF. The CDR3 DNA reads as TGCAGTGCACCTATAGCGGGGCAAGAGACCCAGTACTTC.

This clonotype was seen ten or more times. This chain connects TRBV4-3 to TRBJ2-3; 9 bases align to TRBD2. V dropped 1 base and J dropped 6; count of bases not matched to a gene: 8. The germline gives CDR1 LGHNA, CDR2 YSLEER. The CDR3 runs 16 residues. CDR3 loop: CASSQGPSGAGDTQYF. Here the CDR3 DNA reads TGCGCCAGCAGCCAAGGTCCTAGCGGGGCGGGGGATACGCAGTATTTT.

This clonotype was counted ten times or more. The rearrangement joins TRBV4-2 to TRBJ1-3, with a possible D match to TRBD1 (6 bases). CDR3 length equals 15 residues. Germline V gives CDR1 LGHNA, CDR2 YNFKEQ. With 2 bases removed from V and 3 bases from J, the gap between germline ends came to 11 bases. CDR3 protein: CASSQQGPYGNTIYF. Here the CDR3 DNA reads TGTGCCAGCAGCCAACAGGGGCCCTATGGAAACACCATATATTTT.